These 28 T cell receptor beta chains came from one sample sequenced in a study of T-cell memory formation after mild COVID-19. In TCRdb, the 5' RACE reads were re-called with MiXCR into one record per CDR3 protein. The data show under 200,000 distinct CDR3 sequences, with roughly a third seen just once and around 12% held by the top ten. The sequencing sample was made of PBMCs or a T cell subset sorted from them (not recorded which). The receptors stem from an adult woman who had mild COVID-19 (a few samples of this study predate the infection). Cell type and time point are not known.

The table lists this clonotype with a few counts. V and J are TRBV20-1 and TRBJ2-7; 9 nucleotides match TRBD2. The CDR3 length is 13 residues. With 3 bases clipped from V and 4 bases from J, the junction kept 4 bases outside the gene matches. Germline lookup yields CDR1 DFQATT and CDR2 SNEGSKA (reference sequence). CDR3 sequence reads: CSARVAGGYEQYF. The CDR3 DNA reads as TGCAGTGCTAGGGTGGCGGGAGGGTACGAGCAGTACTTC.

This clonotype was observed a handful of times. The V gene is TRBV3-1, the J gene TRBJ2-7; D not certain. V lost 3 bases to trimming and J lost 5 bases, with 20 bases between them. The germline CDR1 and CDR2 sequences are LGHDT and YNNKEL (reference sequence). CDR3 length: 16 residues. DNA for the CDR3: TGTGCCAGCAGCCAGGAACTGTCTATTGCCCTCCACGAGCAGTACTTC. Translation: CASSQELSIALHEQYF.

This clonotype was seen only a few times. The rearrangement uses TRBV12-3 or TRBV12-4 and TRBJ1-2, with D uncertain. V was shortened by 3 bases and J by 8 bases, with 7 bases between the two germline ends. CDR3 size: 11 residues. The chain's CDR3 is CASSFGSGYTF. The CDR3, as DNA: TGTGCCAGCAGTTTCGGCTCCGGCTACACCTTC.

The chain couples TRBV7-2 to TRBJ2-7; no firm D call. V was clipped by 5 bases and J by 5 bases, with 10 bases between them. The CDR3 extends over 12 amino acids. Germline V gene lookup returns CDR1 SGHTA and CDR2 FQGNSA. The CDR3 loop is CASSRYRNEQYF. CDR3 bases: TGTGCCAGCAGCCGCTACCGAAACGAGCAGTACTTC.

The chain employs TRBV4-3 and TRBJ2-7; D is perhaps TRBD1 or TRBD2 (7 bases each). The CDR3 is 15 amino acids. Germline V gene lookup returns CDR1 LGHNA and CDR2 YSLEER. V was clipped by 0 bases and J by 2 bases, with 11 bases between them. This CDR3 reads CASSQEGGGTYEQYF. The CDR3 DNA is TGCGCCAGCAGCCAAGAGGGAGGGGGCACCTACGAGCAGTACTTC.

The gene calls are TRBV7-8 and TRBJ2-2; TRBD2 agrees at 13 bases. V shed 5 bases and J 6 bases; nucleotides not matched to a gene: 6. The CDR3 totals 16 residues. Germline values: CDR1 SGHVS, CDR2 FQNEAQ. The CDR3 loop reads CASSLRTSGGPGELFF. CDR3 DNA: TGTGCCAGCAGCCTGCGGACTAGCGGGGGCCCCGGGGAGCTGTTTTTT.

J is TRBJ2-5 and V is TRBV25-1; D unresolved. Trimming took 3 bases from V and 3 from J, leaving 5 bases between them. Germline CDR1 and CDR2: MGHDK and SYGVNS. CDR3 length: 12 amino acids. In nucleotides, the CDR3 is TGTGCCAGCAGTGAGTTCGAAGAGACCCAGTACTTC. It codes for CASSEFEETQYF.

This clonotype was seen a few times. The chain links TRBV6-2 or TRBV6-3 to TRBJ2-7; 8 nucleotides match TRBD2. This CDR3 has 15 amino acids. CDR1 MNHEY and CDR2 SVGEGT come from the germline V gene. Trimming removed 2 bases from V and 0 bases from J; junction bases left unmatched: 3. CDR3: CASSYRSGSSYEQYF. In nucleotides, the CDR3 is TGTGCCAGCAGTTACCGCAGCGGGAGCTCCTACGAGCAGTACTTC.

This clonotype was observed a handful of times. This sequence joins TRBV21-1 and TRBJ2-7. TRBV21-1 is a listed pseudogene. The CDR3 extends over 10 amino acids. CDR3 DNA sequence: TGTGCCAGCACTAAGTGCGAGCAGTACTTC. It codes for CASTKCEQYF.

This clonotype showed up many times. The chain is built from TRBV20-1 and TRBJ2-1, with a weak D call TRBD2 (5 bases). Per germline, CDR1 DFQATT and CDR2 SNEGSKA (reference sequence). The CDR3 contains 13 residues. Trimming removed 5 bases from V and 6 bases from J, with 14 bases in between. The CDR3 reads CSAGPGKGNEQFF. CDR3 sequence (DNA): TGCAGTGCTGGCCCGGGGAAGGGCAATGAGCAGTTCTTC.

The chain joins TRBV7-2 to TRBJ2-1; 9 bases are shared with TRBD2. Germline assignment: CDR1 SGHTA and CDR2 FQGNSA. This CDR3 is built from 15 residues. The J segment lost 10 bases and the V segment lost 2 bases, leaving 9 bases of the junction unmatched. CDR3 in DNA: TGTGCCAGCAGCTTAAAGGTCTCTAGCGGGATAGAGCAGTTCTTC. It translates to CASSLKVSSGIEQFF.

This clonotype was seen a handful of times. The rearrangement uses TRBV4-3 and TRBJ2-7, with 7 bases matching TRBD1. With 1 base clipped from V and 0 bases from J, the junction kept 6 bases outside the gene matches. The germline V gene has CDR1 LGHNA and CDR2 YSLEER. The CDR3 totals 16 residues. CDR3 nucleotides: TGCGCCAGCAGCCAAGTAGTACAGGGGCCCTCCTACGAGCAGTACTTC. It yields the protein CASSQVVQGPSYEQYF.

The chain carries TRBV7-2 and TRBJ2-3, with 9 nucleotides matching TRBD2. Germline CDR1 SGHTA, CDR2 FQGNSA. The CDR3 spans 16 residues. Trimming at V came to 3 bases and at J to 2 bases, leaving 6 bases not matched to a gene. CDR3: CASSFLTSGYTDTQYF. The CDR3 DNA follows: TGTGCCAGCAGCTTTCTGACTAGCGGCTACACAGATACGCAGTATTTT. The complete variable domain, with remaining parts taken from reference TRBV7-2 and TRBJ2-3, reads GAGVSQSPSNKVTEKGKDVELRCDPISGHTALYWYRQSLGQGLEFLIYFQGNSAPDKSGLPSDRFSAERTGGSVSTLTIQRTQQEDSAVYLCASSFLTSGYTDTQYFGPGTRLTVL.

The V call is TRBV12-3 or TRBV12-4, the J call TRBJ1-2; 8 bases are shared with TRBD1. V lost 3 bases, J lost 8 bases, and 5 bases stayed unmatched. This CDR3 contains 13 residues. CDR3 nucleotide sequence: TGTGCCAGCAGTTTGCAGGGGGCGCTGGGCTACACCTTC. As protein: CASSLQGALGYTF.

The chain has TRBV3-1 and TRBJ1-1; D ambiguous. The CDR3 runs to 16 residues. Germline CDR1 LGHDT, CDR2 YNNKEL (reference sequence). V lost 0 bases to trimming and J lost 4 bases, with 15 bases between them. The CDR3 here is CASSQDRGRRSTEAFF. The CDR3 DNA sequence: TGTGCCAGCAGCCAAGATCGAGGGAGACGGAGCACTGAAGCTTTCTTT. Variable domain in full (rest from reference TRBV3-1 and TRBJ1-1): DTAVSQTPKYLVTQMGNDKSIKCEQNLGHDTMYWYKQDSKKFLKIMFSYNNKELIINETVPNRFSPKSPDKAHLNLHINSLELGDSAVYFCASSQDRGRRSTEAFFGQGTRLTVV.

The chain combines TRBV7-6 with TRBJ2-5; D remains ambiguous. Trimming took 5 bases from V and 5 from J, leaving 15 bases between them. CDR1 is SGHVS, CDR2 FNYEAQ, per germline. This CDR3 region has 14 residues. As DNA, the CDR3 is TGTGCCAGCAGCACCTTGGGCAGGTCGGAGACCCAGTACTTC. Residues: CASSTLGRSETQYF.

Only a few counts were recorded for this clonotype. The V gene is TRBV27, the J gene TRBJ2-7; 7 bases are shared with TRBD1. V lost 5 bases to trimming and J lost 2 bases; unmatched junction nucleotides: 6. This CDR3 has 14 amino acids. Looked up from germline, CDR1 is MNHEY and CDR2 is SMNVEV (reference sequence). The CDR3 loop reads CASSTHGTAYEQYF. The DNA of the CDR3 is TGTGCCAGCAGTACCCACGGGACAGCCTACGAGCAGTACTTC.

The genes are TRBV5-6 and TRBJ1-1; no firm D call. Germline values: CDR1 SGHDT, CDR2 YYEEEE. The CDR3 loop spans 15 amino acids. V dropped 0 bases and J dropped 1 base, with 10 bases sitting between them. CDR3 in DNA: TGTGCCAGCAGCTTGGTTGGGCAGAAGAACACTGAAGCTTTCTTT. Translation gives CASSLVGQKNTEAFF.

The gene calls are TRBV6-1 and TRBJ2-7; maybe TRBD2 (5 bases). CDR1 MNHNS and CDR2 SASEGT come from the germline V gene. V was clipped by 4 bases and J by 7 bases, with 8 bases between them. The CDR3 sequence is 11 residues long. CDR3 DNA sequence: TGTGCCAGCAGTGTCGGGATAGAGCAGTACTTC. Translation: CASSVGIEQYF.

This chain links TRBV10-3 with TRBJ1-2; D is unresolved. The V and J ends lost 10 bases and 7 bases respectively, with 22 bases between them. Germline CDR1 ENHRY, CDR2 SYGVKD. The CDR3 covers 14 residues. CDR3 nucleotide sequence: TGTGCCACCTTACAAGGCCCTGACTTACGTGGCTACACCTTC. This sequence encodes CATLQGPDLRGYTF.

This clonotype was seen more than once but under ten times. The CDR3 DNA reads TGTGCCAGCTTCACAAGGGACCGTATGAACACTGAAGCTTTCTTT. It translates to CASFTRDRMNTEAFF. The gene calls are TRBV7-2 and TRBJ1-1; D might be TRBD1 (5 bases). Per the germline V gene, CDR1 is SGHTA and CDR2 is FQGNSA. The CDR3 consists of 15 residues. V was clipped by 8 bases and J by 0 bases, with 16 bases between them.

This clonotype was seen more than once but under ten times. The chain employs TRBV5-1 and TRBJ2-3; no firm D call. CDR3 length: 16 residues. The ends were cut back, 4 bases at V and 0 bases at J, with 15 bases in the middle. The germline V gene has CDR1 SGHRS and CDR2 YFSETQ. The CDR3, as DNA: TGCGCCAGCAGCGATACCTGGCGGAAGAGCACAGATACGCAGTATTTT. The encoded protein is CASSDTWRKSTDTQYF.

There are a few counts of this clonotype. The chain carries TRBV13 and TRBJ2-7; maybe TRBD1 (5 bases). Trimming took 5 bases from V and 0 from J, leaving 11 bases between them. The CDR3 runs 14 residues. Germline V gene data show CDR1 as PRHDT and CDR2 as FYEKMQ (reference sequence). CDR3 region: CASSQGRASYEQYF. Here the CDR3 DNA reads TGTGCCAGCAGCCAGGGCAGAGCCTCCTACGAGCAGTACTTC.

This chain links TRBV20-1 with TRBJ1-2; the match to TRBD1 covers 9 bases. V shed 6 bases and J 2 bases; nucleotides not matched to a gene: 4. Germline CDR1 and CDR2: DFQATT and SNEGSKA (reference sequence). CDR3 length: 13 residues. CDR3 protein: CSALTGGNYGYTF. CDR3 in DNA: TGCAGTGCACTTACAGGGGGCAACTATGGCTACACCTTC.

This clonotype came up a few times. This sequence joins TRBV15 and TRBJ1-1, with TRBD1 matching over 8 bases. CDR3 length: 15 amino acids. Trimming at V came to 4 bases and at J to 5 bases, leaving 9 bases not matched to a gene. The germline gives CDR1 LNHNV, CDR2 YYDKDF (reference sequence). CDR3 DNA sequence: TGTGCCACCAGCAATACTGACAGGGGAAGTACTGAAGCTTTCTTT. Protein: CATSNTDRGSTEAFF.

This clonotype was detected a few times. CDR3 nucleotide sequence: TGTGCCAGCAGCTGGGGACGGAACTACGAGCAGTACTTC. Its protein product is CASSWGRNYEQYF. The genes are TRBV5-5 and TRBJ2-7, with D perhaps assigned TRBD1 or TRBD2 (5 bases each). The CDR3 extends over 13 amino acids. CDR1 and CDR2 from the germline V gene are SGHKS and YYEKEE (reference sequence). V lost 3 bases and J 3 bases, leaving 10 bases between the germline ends.

This chain joins TRBV20-1 and TRBJ1-5; 10 bases are a match to TRBD1. Germline lookup yields CDR1 DFQATT and CDR2 SNEGSKA (reference sequence). V shed 0 bases, J shed 4 bases, and the junction held 3 bases outside the gene matches. This CDR3 is 15 amino acids long. The CDR3 sequence is CSARDPGQGNQPQHF. Here the CDR3 DNA reads TGCAGTGCTAGAGATCCGGGACAGGGGAATCAGCCCCAGCATTTT.

The chain couples TRBV10-3 to TRBJ2-5; no clear D gene. V was cut by 10 bases and J by 1 base, with 22 bases left in between. CDR1 is ENHRY, CDR2 SYGVKD, per germline. The CDR3 spans 16 residues. The CDR3 protein is CATSPRWAGRQETQYF. CDR3 DNA: TGTGCCACCTCACCTAGGTGGGCAGGACGCCAAGAGACCCAGTACTTC.